What follows are 6 T cell receptor beta chains derived from one specimen sequenced in a study of shared clonotypes between healthy human individuals. Some clones are missing from TCRdb's copy, which holds only in-frame ones; the method was immunoSEQ multiplex PCR. The sample consists of some 2,500,000 clones, approximately 93% of them appearing once. Sequenced: naive CD4+ T cells from PBMCs. The subset: CD45RA+ positively selected. The receptors were gathered from a man aged 18 to 35 in good health. Some clones in this sample may be carry-over from other donors' samples.

V gene TRBV2 combines with J gene TRBJ2-3; a weak D match, TRBD1 (5 bases). The CDR3 sequence is 13 residues long. V was trimmed by 7 bases and J by 3 bases, leaving 11 bases between them. CDR1 is SNHLY and CDR2 is FYNNEI in the germline V gene. The chain's CDR3 is CASTRVGTDTQYF. The CDR3 DNA is TGTGCCAGCACCAGGGTCGGGACAGATACGCAGTATTTT.

The chain carries TRBV9 and TRBJ2-7; the match to TRBD2 covers 8 bases. CDR3 length: 14 residues. Per the germline V gene, CDR1 is SGDLS and CDR2 is YYNGEE. The J segment lost 2 bases and the V segment lost 0 bases, leaving 1 base of the junction unmatched. The chain's CDR3 is CASSVEREPYEQYF. In nucleotides, the CDR3 is TGTGCCAGCAGCGTAGAGCGGGAGCCCTACGAGCAGTACTTC.

The chain has TRBV4-1 and TRBJ2-3; D gene ambiguous. The ends were cut back, 4 bases at V and 2 bases at J, with 13 bases in the middle. This CDR3 has 15 amino acids. Germline-derived CDR1 and CDR2 are MGHRA and YSYEKL. CDR3 nucleotide sequence: TGCGCCAGCAGCCCCCTCCGATCGAACACAGATACGCAGTATTTT. Its protein is CASSPLRSNTDTQYF.

Remarks on this clone: This CDR3 is also generated by other DNA sequences in the sample. This chain joins TRBV6-5 and TRBJ2-3; D uncertain. This CDR3 has 12 amino acids. The V end lost 6 bases, the J end lost 3 bases, and 7 bases lay between the germline ends. CDR1 MNHEY and CDR2 SVGAGI come from the germline V gene. The CDR3 is CASRSSTDTQYF. The DNA of the CDR3 is TGTGCCAGCAGGTCTTCAACAGATACGCAGTATTTT.

The count of this clone is one. J is TRBJ2-3 and V is TRBV11-2; possibly TRBD1 for D (6 bases). The germline CDR1 and CDR2 sequences are SGHAT and FQNNGV. Trimming took 5 bases from V and 2 from J, leaving 11 bases between them. CDR3 size: 14 residues. CDR3 nucleotide sequence: TGTGCCAGCAGCCCCGGACAGTACACAGATACGCAGTATTTT. Translating it yields CASSPGQYTDTQYF.

The chain combines TRBV6-5 with TRBJ2-7, with a tentative D call TRBD1 (6 bases). Germline CDR1 MNHEY, CDR2 SVGAGI. The ends were cut back, 6 bases at V and 3 bases at J, with 18 bases in the middle. There are 15 residues in the CDR3. The DNA of the CDR3 is TGTGCCAGCAGGGGACCGGGACAAGGGGACTACGAGCAGTACTTC. Amino acid sequence: CASRGPGQGDYEQYF.